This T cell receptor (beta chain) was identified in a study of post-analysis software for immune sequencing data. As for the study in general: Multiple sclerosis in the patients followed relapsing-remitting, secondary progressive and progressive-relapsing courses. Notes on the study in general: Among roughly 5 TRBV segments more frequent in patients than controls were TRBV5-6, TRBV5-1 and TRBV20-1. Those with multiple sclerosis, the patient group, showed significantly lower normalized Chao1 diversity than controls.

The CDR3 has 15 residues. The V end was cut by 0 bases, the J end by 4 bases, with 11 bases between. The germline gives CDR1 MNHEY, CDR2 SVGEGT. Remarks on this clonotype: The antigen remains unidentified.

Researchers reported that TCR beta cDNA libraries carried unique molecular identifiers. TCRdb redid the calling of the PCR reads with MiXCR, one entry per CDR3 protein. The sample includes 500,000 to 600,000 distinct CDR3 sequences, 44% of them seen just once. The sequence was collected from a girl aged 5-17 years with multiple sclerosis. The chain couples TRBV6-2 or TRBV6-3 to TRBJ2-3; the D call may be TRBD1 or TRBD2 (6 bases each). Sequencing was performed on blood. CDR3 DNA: TGTGCCAGCAGTTACTCGCCGGGGGCGGCAGATACGCAGTATTTT. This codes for CASSYSPGAADTQYF.